One and the same sample provided the 18 T cell receptor beta chains below, sequenced in a study of T-cell memory formation after mild COVID-19. TCRdb re-analysed the 5' RACE reads in MiXCR, keeping a single row per CDR3 protein. The sample consists of 250,000 or so distinct CDR3 sequences, 7.5% to 10% of them appearing once. Sequencing was performed on PBMCs or a T cell subset sorted from them (not recorded which). These receptors were obtained from a man aged 18-30 years who had mild COVID-19 (a few samples of this study predate the infection). Cell type and time point are not known.

In this sample, this clonotype turned up a few times. V gene TRBV29-1 combines with J gene TRBJ2-5, with D perhaps TRBD2 (6 bases). The CDR3 is 15 amino acids. Germline V CDR1 and CDR2: SQVTM, ANQGSEA. Trimming removed 3 bases at V and 1 base at J, with 15 bases between. The CDR3 loop reads CSVDGGQGIQETQYF. CDR3 coding DNA: TGCAGCGTTGACGGAGGGCAGGGAATCCAAGAGACCCAGTACTTC.

This clonotype was counted at least ten times. This chain joins TRBV12-3 or TRBV12-4 and TRBJ1-2; weak D call: TRBD1 (5 bases). The length of the CDR3 is 13 residues. V lost 3 bases and J lost 4, with 9 bases in between. The CDR3 spells CASSFGQTYGYTF. The CDR3 DNA follows: TGTGCCAGCAGTTTTGGACAAACCTATGGCTACACCTTC.

This clonotype was found many times. This chain connects TRBV5-1 to TRBJ1-5, with D hard to call. The CDR3 loop spans 15 amino acids. Looked up from germline, CDR1 is SGHRS and CDR2 is YFSETQ. V lost 0 bases to trimming and J lost 1 base, with 8 bases between them. Here the CDR3 DNA reads TGCGCCAGCAGCTTGGTGGGAGGCAGCAATCAGCCCCAGCATTTT. It encodes CASSLVGGSNQPQHF.

This clonotype was observed at least ten times. The chain employs TRBV4-2 and TRBJ2-3; tentative D call: TRBD2 (7 bases). CDR3 size: 16 residues. Looked up from germline, CDR1 is LGHNA and CDR2 is YNFKEQ. V lost 0 bases, J lost 4 bases, and 14 bases lay in between. In DNA form, the CDR3 reads TGTGCCAGCAGCCAAGAGGGCGGGGGCCTTCCAGATACGCAGTATTTT. It translates to CASSQEGGGLPDTQYF.

This clonotype was counted ten times or more. The V call is TRBV4-1, the J call TRBJ2-2, with unresolved D. Germline V gives CDR1 MGHRA, CDR2 YSYEKL. There are 12 residues in the CDR3. Trimming took 4 bases from V and 7 from J, leaving 7 bases between them. Written as DNA, the CDR3 is TGCGCCAGCAGCCTCGTAGGCGGGGAGCTGTTTTTT. Protein product: CASSLVGGELFF.

In this sample, this clonotype turned up a few times. V usage is TRBV6-5 and J usage is TRBJ2-7; D is unresolved. Trimming removed 0 bases from V and 0 bases from J, with 9 bases in between. This CDR3 contains 15 residues. Germline assignment: CDR1 MNHEY and CDR2 SVGAGI. In nucleotides, the CDR3 is TGTGCCAGCAGTTACTCGAGCCAGCCCTCCTACGAGCAGTACTTC. Its translation is CASSYSSQPSYEQYF.

This chain uses TRBV30 with TRBJ1-3; tentatively, D is TRBD1 (5 bases). Deletions cut 7 bases from V and 3 bases from J, with 16 bases between. Germline V CDR1 and CDR2: GTSNPN, SVGIG (reference sequence). The CDR3 sequence is 14 residues long. CDR3 region: CAYQRGSSGNTIYF. CDR3 DNA sequence: TGTGCCTACCAGAGGGGATCAAGTGGAAACACCATATATTTT.

This clonotype occurred a few times. The DNA for the CDR3 is TGTGCCAGCAGTTTAGGCAGAGTCACAGATACGCAGTATTTT. It yields the protein CASSLGRVTDTQYF. V gene TRBV12-3 or TRBV12-4 combines with J gene TRBJ2-3; no clear D. The CDR3 is 14 amino acids. Between the trimmed V and J ends, which lost 1 base and 2 bases, there was a span of 7 bases.

This clonotype was detected a few times. The chain is built from TRBV7-9 and TRBJ2-1; 8 bases are a match to TRBD1. V shed 3 bases and J 9 bases; nucleotides not matched to a gene: 10. The CDR3 loop spans 15 amino acids. Germline CDR1 is SEHNR and CDR2 is FQNEAQ (reference sequence). CDR3 nucleotide sequence: TGTGCCAGCAGCTTTGCGAGGACAGGGTTGGGTGAGCAGTTCTTC. It specifies CASSFARTGLGEQFF.

There are many counts of this clonotype. The genes are TRBV4-1 and TRBJ2-7, with a possible D match to TRBD1 (5 bases). V was clipped by 2 bases and J by 2 bases, with 10 bases between them. From germline, CDR1 is MGHRA and CDR2 YSYEKL. The CDR3 spans 14 residues. Here the CDR3 reads CASSQTEGAYEQYF. The CDR3 nucleotides read TGCGCCAGCAGCCAAACGGAAGGGGCCTACGAGCAGTACTTC.

The gene calls are TRBV20-1 and TRBJ2-3; tentative D call: TRBD1 (5 bases). Trimming left V 4 bases short and J 1 base short, with 9 bases between. The CDR3 is 13 amino acids. From germline, CDR1 is DFQATT and CDR2 SNEGSKA (reference sequence). CDR3 protein: CSAKGRRTDTQYF. Here the CDR3 DNA reads TGCAGTGCTAAGGGGCGACGCACAGATACGCAGTATTTT.

The V and J genes are TRBV5-1 and TRBJ1-4; D might be TRBD1 (5 bases). The germline V and J ends were trimmed by 3 bases and 6 bases, with 12 bases remaining between them. The germline V gene encodes CDR1 SGHRS and CDR2 YFSETQ. This CDR3 has 14 residues. Here the CDR3 DNA reads TGCGCCAGCAGCTCGGGGCAGGCTTATGAAAAACTGTTTTTT. It is translated as CASSSGQAYEKLFF. The full variable domain, completed using reference TRBV5-1 and TRBJ1-4, is KAGVTQTPRYLIKTRGQQVTLSCSPISGHRSVSWYQQTPGQGLQFLFEYFSETQRNKGNFPGRFSGRQFSNSRSEMNVSTLELGDSALYLCASSSGQAYEKLFFGSGTQLSVL.

V and J are TRBV15 and TRBJ1-5; D gene uncertain. The CDR3 spans 16 residues. Looked up from germline, CDR1 is LNHNV and CDR2 is YYDKDF (reference sequence). Trimming took off 2 bases at V and 2 bases at J, with 13 bases between the two ends. The CDR3 here is CATSRSGMGGNQPQHF. In DNA form, the CDR3 reads TGTGCCACCAGCAGATCGGGGATGGGTGGCAATCAGCCCCAGCATTTT.

J is TRBJ1-1 and V is TRBV4-1; D gene ambiguous. The CDR3 length is 15 residues. Germline CDR1 is MGHRA and CDR2 is YSYEKL. V was clipped by 2 bases and J by 2 bases, with 12 bases between them. This CDR3 reads CASSQTSWGNTEAFF. For the CDR3, the DNA is TGCGCCAGCAGCCAAACATCGTGGGGTAACACTGAAGCTTTCTTT.

This clonotype was detected ten times or more. This rearrangement joins TRBV29-1 to TRBJ1-2; D unclear. This CDR3 contains 11 residues. Germline V CDR1 and CDR2: SQVTM, ANQGSEA. The germline V and J ends were trimmed by 5 bases and 2 bases, with 6 bases remaining between them. CDR3 sequence (DNA): TGCAGCGTTTATCTGAACTATGGCTACACCTTC. Residues: CSVYLNYGYTF.

This clonotype occurred many times. The V gene is TRBV2, the J gene TRBJ2-3; D is unclear. V was trimmed by 7 bases and J by 3 bases, leaving 17 bases between them. Germline V gives CDR1 SNHLY, CDR2 FYNNEI. The CDR3 contains 15 residues. The CDR3 DNA sequence: TGTGCCAGCATAGAAGGAACCTGGGGAACAGATACGCAGTATTTT. Translating it yields CASIEGTWGTDTQYF.

This chain joins TRBV6-5 and TRBJ2-7; 7 bases line up with TRBD1. In germline, CDR1 is MNHEY, CDR2 SVGAGI. Trimming at V came to 5 bases and at J to 6 bases, leaving 10 bases not matched to a gene. The CDR3 covers 14 residues. The CDR3, as DNA: TGTGCCAGCAGTCTCCGGGACAGTCGGGCCGAGCAGTACTTC. This sequence encodes CASSLRDSRAEQYF.

The chain uses TRBV7-9 and TRBJ1-6, with D tentatively TRBD1 (5 bases). Germline-derived CDR1 and CDR2 are SEHNR and FQNEAQ (reference sequence). The CDR3 sequence is 15 residues long. Trimming removed 5 bases at V and 4 bases at J, with 12 bases between. DNA of the CDR3: TGTGCCAGCAGCGAGACCGGGGGGTATAATTCACCCCTCCACTTT. It specifies CASSETGGYNSPLHF.